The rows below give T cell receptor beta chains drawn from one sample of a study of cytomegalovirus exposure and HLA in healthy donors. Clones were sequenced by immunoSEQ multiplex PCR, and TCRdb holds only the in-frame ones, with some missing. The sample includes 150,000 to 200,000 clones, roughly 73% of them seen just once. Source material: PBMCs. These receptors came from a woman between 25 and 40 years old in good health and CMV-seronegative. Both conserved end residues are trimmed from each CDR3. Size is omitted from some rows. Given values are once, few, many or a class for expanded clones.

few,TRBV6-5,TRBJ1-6,ASSYDFYNSPLH
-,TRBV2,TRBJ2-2,ASSGQGADTGELF
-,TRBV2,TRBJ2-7,ASSRLAGNEQY
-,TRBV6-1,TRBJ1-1,ASSPLLRGTEAF
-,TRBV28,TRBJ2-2,ASRRGGLNTGELF
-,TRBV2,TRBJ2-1,ASSETTSGRAWNEQF
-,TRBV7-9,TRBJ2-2,ASSLAIGQGEPGELF
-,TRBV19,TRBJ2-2,ASSSTGGTGELF
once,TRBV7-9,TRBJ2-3,ASSFDSPSTDTQY
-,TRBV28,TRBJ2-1,ASSRPSGDHNEQF
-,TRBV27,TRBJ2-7,ASSITGSSYEQY
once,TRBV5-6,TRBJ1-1,ASSLGAEAF
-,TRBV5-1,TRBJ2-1,ASSLGQVPNNEQF
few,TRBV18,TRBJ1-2,ASEEGANYGYT
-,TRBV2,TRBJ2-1,ASSGLASYNEQF
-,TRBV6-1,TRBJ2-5,ASSDDSPKTQY
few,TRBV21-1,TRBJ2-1,ASSKGDRLRMCGQF
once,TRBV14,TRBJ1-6,ASSQVGGAVSPLH
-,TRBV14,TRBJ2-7,ASSQDFSGLYEQY
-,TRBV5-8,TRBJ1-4,ASSSRVVNEKLF
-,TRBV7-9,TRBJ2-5,ASSSLAEGETQY
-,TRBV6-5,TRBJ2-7,ARPGCRAYEQY
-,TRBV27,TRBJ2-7,ASRQDRGTYEQY
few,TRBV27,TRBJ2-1,ASSGSGGSYNEQF
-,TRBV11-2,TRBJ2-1,ASSLWRSVEQF
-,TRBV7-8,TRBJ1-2,ASSFEEGGGGL
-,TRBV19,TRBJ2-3,ASSIGAGLTDTQY
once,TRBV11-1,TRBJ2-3,ASSPRQRDGDTQY
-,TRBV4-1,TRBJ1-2,ASSQGRNRDYGYT
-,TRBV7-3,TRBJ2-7,ASSLTRSGAEQY
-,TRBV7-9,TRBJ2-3,ASSLAGTSTDTQY